This T cell receptor beta chain is drawn from a study of graft-versus-host responses after intestinal transplantation. About the research overall: For approximately three years after anti-thymocyte globulin induction, all recipients took tacrolimus and steroids. Whole-study results and caveats: Detected in recipient marrow were GvH clones, some of which were first observed in ileum or blood. Some patients had graft-donor T cell macrochimerism, and their allografts showed high graft-versus-host to host-versus-graft clonal ratios. The highest levels of circulating GvH clones went along with early declines in HvG clones after transplant.

With respect to this clone: What it binds is unknown.

Generated by immunoSEQ multiplex PCR, the TCRdb table keeps only in-frame clones and is missing some. The sample comprises tens of thousands of clones, around 90% of which are singletons, and 0.11% rests with the top ten. The source was unstimulated CD4+ T cells sorted from spleen or lymph node cells, collected before intestinal transplant. The sequence came from a human donor who received an intestinal transplant.

CDR3 bases: TGTGCCAGCAGCACCCGCGGGGGGGCCGTAGATACGCAGTATTTT. Protein product: CASSTRGGAVDTQYF. The rearrangement links TRBV9 to TRBJ2-3; TRBD2 agrees at 9 bases. Germline trimming cut 4 bases from V and 5 bases from J; bases unmatched to any gene: 8. There are 15 residues in the CDR3. Per the germline V gene, CDR1 is SGDLS and CDR2 is YYNGEE.